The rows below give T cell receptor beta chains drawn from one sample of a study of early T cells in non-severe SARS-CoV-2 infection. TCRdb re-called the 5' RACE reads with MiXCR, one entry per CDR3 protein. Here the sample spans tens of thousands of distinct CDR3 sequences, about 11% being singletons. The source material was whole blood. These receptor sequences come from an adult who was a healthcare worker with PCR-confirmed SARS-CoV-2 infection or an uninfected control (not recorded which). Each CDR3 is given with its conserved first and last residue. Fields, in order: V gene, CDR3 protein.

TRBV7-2 CASTTSGSQYNEQFF
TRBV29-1 CSVSRVGAYGYTF
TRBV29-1 CSVAKVQCHQPQHF
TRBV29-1 CSVEDLLAGGYETQYF
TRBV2 CASSEGNLITDTQYF
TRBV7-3 CASSLIASGQKYF
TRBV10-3 CAISRDTYEQYF
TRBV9 CASSVVSSPRELFF
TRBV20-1 CSARSDRESSYEQYF
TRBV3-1 CASSPGPFSNQPQHF
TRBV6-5 CASSYDGVPSKNIQYF
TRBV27 CASNHRTSGRAHNEQFF
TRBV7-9 CASSFAPGGRYEQYF
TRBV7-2 CASSLGSPVSYNEQFF
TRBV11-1 CASSPRSGRANTGELFF
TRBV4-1 CASSQFGQGANTGELFF
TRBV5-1 CASSLMKDSPLHF